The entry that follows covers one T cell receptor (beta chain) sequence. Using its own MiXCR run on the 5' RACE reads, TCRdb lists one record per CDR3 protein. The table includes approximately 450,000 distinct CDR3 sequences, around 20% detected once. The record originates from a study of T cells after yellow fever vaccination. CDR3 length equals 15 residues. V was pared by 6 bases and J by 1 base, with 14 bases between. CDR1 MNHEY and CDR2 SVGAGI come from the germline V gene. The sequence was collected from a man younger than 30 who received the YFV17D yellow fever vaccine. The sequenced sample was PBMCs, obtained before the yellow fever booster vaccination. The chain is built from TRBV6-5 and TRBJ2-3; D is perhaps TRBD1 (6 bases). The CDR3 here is CASSEVGGRTDTQYF. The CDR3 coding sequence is TGTGCCAGCAGCGAAGTTGGGGGCCGCACAGATACGCAGTATTTT.